This TCR beta chain was recovered during a study of shared clonotypes between healthy human individuals. Points from the study as a whole: Tissue TCR repertoires likely differ from these blood-only repertoires. Naive subsets generally had larger estimated richness than memory subsets.

V shed 7 bases and J 4 bases; nucleotides not matched to a gene: 8. Germline CDR1 is SGHTA and CDR2 is FQGNSA. This CDR3 has 14 residues. Some clones are missing from TCRdb's copy, which holds only in-frame ones; the method was immunoSEQ multiplex PCR. The sample holds around 2.5 million clones; more than 85% are singletons and the top ten take 0.35% to 0.45%. This clone appeared a few times. Its antigen is currently unknown. The receptor's source is a man in his late teens or twenties in good health. Some clones in this sample may be carry-over from other donors' samples. The V call is TRBV7-2, the J call TRBJ1-2, with 8 bases fitting TRBD1. Sequenced: naive CD4+ T cells from PBMCs. Subset defined: CD45RA+ positively selected. The CDR3 bases are TGTGCCAGCATCACGACAGGGGACGGCTATGGCTACACCTTC. As protein: CASITTGDGYGYTF.